This T cell receptor (beta chain) is from a study of blood T cells in healthy people across ages. Study-level results: Estimated diversity that came from one million T cells was considered an underestimate.

V shed 5 bases and J shed 2 bases, with 12 bases lying between them. The germline CDR1 and CDR2 sequences are SGHTA and FQGNSA. The CDR3 contains 14 residues. A sample-barcoded 5' primer and a J-beta primer mix were used in a second PCR of roughly 6 to 11 cycles. MiXCR, run by TCRdb on the 5' RACE reads, gives a single entry per CDR3 protein. The profile shows around 1,000,000 distinct CDR3 sequences, about 23% of them singletons. Concerning this clonotype: Antigen specificity is unknown. This clone may be a read error of a much larger clone one base away.

These data also featured in a second study, about T cells of mothers and their children.

Sample: blood. This clonotype was obtained from a girl aged 2-15 years in good health. The rearrangement links TRBV7-2 to TRBJ2-5, with D perhaps matching TRBD2 (6 bases). The CDR3 reads CASSPGLIQETQYF. CDR3 nucleotides: TGTGCCAGCAGCCCGGGACTGATACAAGAGACCCAGTACTTC. The variable domain in full, completed from reference TRBV7-2 and TRBJ2-5, reads GAGVSQSPSNKVTEKGKDVELRCDPISGHTALYWYRQSLGQGLEFLIYFQGNSAPDKSGLPSDRFSAERTGGSVSTLTIQRTQQEDSAVYLCASSPGLIQETQYFGPGTRLLVL.